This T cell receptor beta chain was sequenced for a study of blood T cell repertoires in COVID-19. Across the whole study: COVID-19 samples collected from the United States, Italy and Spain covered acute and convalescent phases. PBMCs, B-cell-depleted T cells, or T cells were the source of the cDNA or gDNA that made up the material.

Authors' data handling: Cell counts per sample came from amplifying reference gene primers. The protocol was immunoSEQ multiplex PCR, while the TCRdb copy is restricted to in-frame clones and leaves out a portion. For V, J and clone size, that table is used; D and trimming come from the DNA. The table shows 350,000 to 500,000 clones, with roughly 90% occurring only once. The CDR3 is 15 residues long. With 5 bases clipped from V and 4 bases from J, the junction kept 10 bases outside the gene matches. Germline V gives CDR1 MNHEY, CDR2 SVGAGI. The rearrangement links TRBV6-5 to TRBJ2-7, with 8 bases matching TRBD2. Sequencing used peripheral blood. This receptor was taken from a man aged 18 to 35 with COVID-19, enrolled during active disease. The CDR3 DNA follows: TGTGCCAGCAGTACCCCCGGACTAGCAGAATACGAGCAGTACTTC. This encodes CASSTPGLAEYEQYF.